The 7 T cell receptor beta chains in this list originate from one sample, sequenced in a study of shared clonotypes between healthy human individuals. The method was immunoSEQ multiplex PCR; TCRdb's version includes in-frame clones alone and lacks a portion of them. Among about 2.1 million clones listed, approximately 94% were seen once. Naive CD8 cells lacked CD45RO, underwent positive selection for CCR7 and left out terminally differentiated effector memory CD45RA+ cells. What was sequenced was naive CD8+ T cells from PBMCs. The source is a man between 18 and 35 years old in good health. Some clones in this sample may be carry-over from other donors' samples.

The J gene is TRBJ2-7, the V gene TRBV5-6; maybe TRBD1 (6 bases). The CDR3 is 15 amino acids. The V end lost 4 bases, the J end lost 5 bases, and 19 bases lay between the germline ends. Germline V gives CDR1 SGHDT, CDR2 YYEEEE. The CDR3 protein is CASSIPQGRSHEQYF. DNA of the CDR3: TGTGCCAGCAGCATACCACAGGGTCGGTCCCACGAGCAGTACTTC.

This clone was seen once. The gene calls are TRBV7-9 and TRBJ2-7, with D perhaps assigned TRBD1 or TRBD2 (6 bases each). The CDR3 is 14 amino acids. V was pared by 4 bases and J by 2 bases, with 12 bases between. CDR1 is SEHNR, CDR2 FQNEAQ, per germline (reference sequence). CDR3 DNA: TGTGCCAGCAGCTCCGGGGGCAGCCCCTACGAGCAGTACTTC. This sequence encodes CASSSGGSPYEQYF.

This chain connects TRBV28 to TRBJ2-3, with 8 positions matching TRBD2. The germline CDR1 and CDR2 sequences are MDHEN and SYDVKM. This CDR3 is 14 amino acids long. Losses at the gene ends were 4 bases for V and 6 bases for J; bases not matched to a gene: 6. DNA for the CDR3: TGTGCCAGCAGTTCCACGGGAGGGCCCGATACGCAGTATTTT. Protein product: CASSSTGGPDTQYF.

The chain joins TRBV27 to TRBJ2-7; a possible D gene is TRBD2 (7 bases). This CDR3 is built from 14 residues. Looked up from germline, CDR1 is MNHEY and CDR2 is SMNVEV (reference sequence). V shed 2 bases and J shed 5 bases, with 13 bases lying between them. The chain's CDR3 is CASSLGGAENEQYF. The DNA for the CDR3 is TGTGCCAGCAGTTTAGGGGGGGCTGAAAACGAGCAGTACTTC.

This CDR3 reads CSVRGSNEKLFF. DNA of the CDR3: TGCAGCGTTCGAGGCTCTAATGAAAAACTGTTTTTT. This rearrangement joins TRBV29-1 to TRBJ1-4; no clear D gene. The CDR3 is 12 amino acids. The germline V and J ends were trimmed by 5 bases and 3 bases, with 7 bases remaining between them. CDR1 is SQVTM, CDR2 ANQGSEA, per germline.

The CDR3 region is CASTAHRTGANTGELFF. The DNA for the CDR3 is TGTGCCAGCACCGCACATAGGACAGGAGCGAACACCGGGGAGCTGTTTTTT. This rearrangement joins TRBV11-2 to TRBJ2-2, with 7 bases fitting TRBD1. Germline V gene sequence: CDR1 SGHAT, CDR2 FQNNGV. The CDR3 is made up of 17 amino acids. With V trimmed by 7 bases and J by 0 bases, 11 bases remained unmatched.

This clone has just one count. This chain connects TRBV6-5 to TRBJ2-7; 9 nucleotides agree with TRBD1. Germline CDR1 is MNHEY and CDR2 is SVGAGI. This CDR3 region has 13 residues. J was trimmed by 5 bases and V by 8 bases; bases with no gene match: 7. The CDR3 loop is CASSDRGDDEQYF. The CDR3 nucleotides read TGTGCCAGCTCGGACAGGGGAGACGACGAGCAGTACTTC.